This T cell receptor (beta chain) was captured by sequencing in a study of blood T cell repertoires in COVID-19. Study-level information: The study drew acute and convalescent COVID-19 samples from the United States, Italy and Spain.

This clone has only a few counts. Assay used: immunoSEQ multiplex PCR; TCRdb lists only in-frame clones, some missing. The sample records around 260,000 clones, approximately 90% being singletons. The specimen sequenced was peripheral blood. The receptor was derived from a man aged 30 to 45 with acute or convalescent COVID-19.

CDR3 residues: CASTSTGGSEKLFF. In DNA, the CDR3 is TGTGCCAGCACTTCGACCGGGGGGAGTGAAAAACTGTTTTTT. The chain joins TRBV6-5 to TRBJ1-4, with a weak D call TRBD1 (5 bases). Trimming cost V 7 bases and J 7 bases, with 16 bases left between them. CDR3 length: 14 amino acids. The germline CDR1 and CDR2 sequences are MNHEY and SVGAGI.